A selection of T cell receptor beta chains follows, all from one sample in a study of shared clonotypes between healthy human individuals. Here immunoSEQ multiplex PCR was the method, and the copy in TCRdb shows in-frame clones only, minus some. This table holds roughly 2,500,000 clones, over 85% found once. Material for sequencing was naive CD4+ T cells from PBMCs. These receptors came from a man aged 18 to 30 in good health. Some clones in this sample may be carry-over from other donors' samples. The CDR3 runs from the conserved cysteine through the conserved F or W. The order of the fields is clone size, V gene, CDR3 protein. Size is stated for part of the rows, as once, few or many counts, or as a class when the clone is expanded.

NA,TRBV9,CASSADLRTGSSGANVLTF
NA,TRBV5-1,CASRAGGTDNEQFF
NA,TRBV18,CASSPPYGNAGNEQFF
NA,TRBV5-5,CASSSFRLAGAYNEQFF
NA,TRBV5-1,CASSLTTNEKLFF
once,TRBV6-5,CASSIAGGITYEQYF
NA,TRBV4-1,CASSQVGGNPEAFF
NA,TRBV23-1,CASSQPTRGTYEQYF
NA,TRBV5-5,CASSGRDLATDTQYF
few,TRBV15,CATSRDWGIQETQYF
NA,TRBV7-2,CASSLRRQDTGELFF
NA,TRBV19,CASSIEGQGTTEAFF
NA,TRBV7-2,CASSLAHRTNYGYTF
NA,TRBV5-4,CAKIDTVIQIWHEQFF
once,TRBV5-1,CASSLGQGATNEKLFF
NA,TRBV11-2,CASSAGSLYEQYF
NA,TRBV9,CASSVRTPHSNQPQHF
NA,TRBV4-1,CASSQSPTGGPSVKAGYTF
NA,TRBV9,CASSPDWRGDNEQFF
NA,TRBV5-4,CASSLWASSYNEQFF
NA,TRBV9,CASSVEGVVSYNEQFF
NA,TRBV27,CASKGTIQETQYF
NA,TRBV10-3,CAIASGVATDTQYF
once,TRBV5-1,CASTLSRSTDTQYF
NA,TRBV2,CASSVLAASSYNEQFF
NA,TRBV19,CASRQGRTYLGANVLTF
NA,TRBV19,CASKQGDSGNTIYF
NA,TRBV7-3,CASSLTSSGSGYTF
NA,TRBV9,CASSASGEVAGSSYNEQFF